This TCR beta chain was captured by sequencing in a study of cytomegalovirus exposure and HLA in healthy donors. Study-wide background: Early release data held around 80 million unique TCRs from HLA-typed donors.

Germline-derived CDR1 and CDR2 are SEHNR and FQNEAQ (reference sequence). V was clipped by 2 bases and J by 6 bases, with 5 bases between them. CDR3 length: 12 amino acids. Study-wide results and caveats: Presence/absence analyses took donor sequencing depth as roughly uniform.

13 Jbeta primers and 60 Vbeta primers were used for the PCR. TCRdb's copy holds only in-frame clones and misses some; the assay was immunoSEQ multiplex PCR. This repertoire shows about 120,000 clones, roughly four fifths found once; its top ten account for about 2.7%. Comment on this clone: Its cognate antigen is unknown.

The TCR was taken from a middle-aged woman in good health and CMV-seropositive. Source material: PBMCs. V usage is TRBV7-9 and J usage is TRBJ1-5; possibly TRBD1 for D (5 bases). In nucleotides, the CDR3 is TGTGCCAGCAGCTTACAGGGTCAGCCCCAGCATTTT. This translates into CASSLQGQPQHF.